These T cell receptor beta chains were read from a single sample in a study of yellow fever vaccine responses in identical twins. TCRdb redid the calling of the RT-PCR reads with MiXCR, one entry per CDR3 protein. Of some 2,000 distinct CDR3 sequences in the sample, about 77% were seen once. The specimen was T cells from blood (PBMCs), unsorted or a sorted subset (not recorded which), collected before or after yellow fever vaccination (not recorded which). The receptor source for this set is a woman between 18 and 29 years old who received the yellow fever vaccine. The CDR3 runs from the conserved cysteine through the conserved F or W. Each record gives: J gene, clone size, V gene, D gene, CDR3 protein, CDR3 DNA. D genes are given only for firm matches. Clone size is not always given. Where it is, it says once, few, many or a class for expanded clones.

j_gene: TRBJ2-7; abundance: NA; v_gene: TRBV11-1; d_gene: NA; CDR3aa: CASSLVEAYEQYF; CDR3nt: TGTGCCAGCAGCTTAGTAGAGGCCTACGAGCAGTACTTC
j_gene: TRBJ2-7; abundance: NA; v_gene: TRBV7-9; d_gene: NA; CDR3aa: CASSPTDSGYEQYF; CDR3nt: TGTGCCAGCAGCCCGACGGACAGTGGGTACGAGCAGTACTTC
j_gene: TRBJ1-2; abundance: NA; v_gene: TRBV6-5; d_gene: NA; CDR3aa: CASSYTSGTNGYTF; CDR3nt: TGTGCCAGCAGTTACACCTCCGGGACAAATGGCTACACCTTC
j_gene: TRBJ1-5; abundance: NA; v_gene: TRBV15; d_gene: NA; CDR3aa: CATRHSGNQPQHF; CDR3nt: TGTGCCACCAGGCATTCAGGGAATCAGCCCCAGCATTTT
j_gene: TRBJ2-7; abundance: NA; v_gene: TRBV29-1; d_gene: TRBD2; CDR3aa: CSAGGTSYEQYF; CDR3nt: TGCAGCGCGGGGGGAACGTCCTACGAGCAGTACTTC
j_gene: TRBJ2-7; abundance: few; v_gene: TRBV20-1; d_gene: NA; CDR3aa: CSASPPRATYEQYF; CDR3nt: TGCAGTGCTAGTCCCCCCCGCGCGACCTACGAGCAGTACTTC
j_gene: TRBJ2-7; abundance: NA; v_gene: TRBV20-1; d_gene: TRBD2; CDR3aa: CSARGPAGISYEQYF; CDR3nt: TGCAGTGCTAGAGGGCCAGCGGGGATCTCCTACGAGCAGTACTTC
j_gene: TRBJ2-1; abundance: NA; v_gene: TRBV29-1; d_gene: TRBD2; CDR3aa: CSVGGGIEQFF; CDR3nt: TGCAGCGTTGGGGGGGGGATCGAGCAGTTCTTC
j_gene: TRBJ1-2; abundance: few; v_gene: TRBV4-1; d_gene: TRBD1; CDR3aa: CASSQDREDDGYTF; CDR3nt: TGCGCCAGCAGCCAGGACAGGGAAGACGATGGCTACACCTTC
j_gene: TRBJ1-2; abundance: NA; v_gene: TRBV10-3; d_gene: TRBD1; CDR3aa: CAISDLVRGGRSDGYTF; CDR3nt: TGTGCCATCAGTGATCTTGTCCGAGGGGGCAGATCGGATGGCTACACCTTC
j_gene: TRBJ1-1; abundance: NA; v_gene: TRBV4-2; d_gene: NA; CDR3aa: CASSRPGQQPEGVAEAFF; CDR3nt: TGTGCCAGCAGCCGGCCGGGACAACAACCAGAAGGAGTGGCTGAAGCTTTCTTT
j_gene: TRBJ2-7; abundance: NA; v_gene: TRBV13; d_gene: NA; CDR3aa: CASRPTGVHSYEQYF; CDR3nt: TGTGCCAGCAGACCGACAGGAGTGCATTCCTACGAGCAGTACTTC
j_gene: TRBJ2-3; abundance: NA; v_gene: TRBV6-1; d_gene: NA; CDR3aa: CASSKFTGQTDTQYF; CDR3nt: TGTGCCAGCAGCAAATTTACAGGGCAGACAGATACGCAGTATTTT
j_gene: TRBJ2-1; abundance: NA; v_gene: TRBV11-1; d_gene: TRBD2; CDR3aa: CASSVSGDGFF; CDR3nt: TGTGCCAGCAGCGTCAGCGGGGACGGGTTCTTC
j_gene: TRBJ2-2; abundance: NA; v_gene: TRBV4-3; d_gene: NA; CDR3aa: CVSSPGRSNTGELFF; CDR3nt: TGCGTCAGCAGCCCAGGACGGTCGAACACCGGGGAGCTGTTTTTT
j_gene: TRBJ2-2; abundance: NA; v_gene: TRBV6-1; d_gene: TRBD1; CDR3aa: CATATGGSGELFF; CDR3nt: TGTGCCACAGCGACAGGGGGCTCCGGGGAGCTGTTTTTT
j_gene: TRBJ2-7; abundance: NA; v_gene: TRBV19; d_gene: TRBD1; CDR3aa: CATSTGFYEQYF; CDR3nt: TGTGCGACGTCGACAGGGTTCTACGAGCAGTACTTC
j_gene: TRBJ1-6; abundance: NA; v_gene: TRBV4-1; d_gene: NA; CDR3aa: CASSQIEWSPLHF; CDR3nt: TGCGCCAGCAGCCAAATAGAATGGTCACCCCTCCACTTT
j_gene: TRBJ1-1; abundance: NA; v_gene: TRBV7-6; d_gene: NA; CDR3aa: CASSSTIGELMNTEAFF; CDR3nt: TGTGCCAGCAGCTCCACGATCGGCGAACTCATGAACACTGAAGCTTTCTTT
j_gene: TRBJ2-5; abundance: NA; v_gene: TRBV29-1; d_gene: NA; CDR3aa: CSVEVRDLQETQYF; CDR3nt: TGCAGCGTTGAAGTGCGAGACCTACAAGAGACCCAGTACTTC
j_gene: TRBJ2-1; abundance: NA; v_gene: TRBV7-6; d_gene: NA; CDR3aa: CASSLISGEQFF; CDR3nt: TGTGCCAGCAGCTTAATCTCTGGTGAGCAGTTCTTC
j_gene: TRBJ1-3; abundance: few; v_gene: TRBV9; d_gene: TRBD1; CDR3aa: CASSGDRDTIYF; CDR3nt: TGTGCCAGCAGCGGAGACAGGGACACCATATATTTT
j_gene: TRBJ2-1; abundance: NA; v_gene: TRBV27; d_gene: NA; CDR3aa: CASSLSGNEQFF; CDR3nt: TGTGCCAGCAGTTTATCAGGGAATGAGCAGTTCTTC
j_gene: TRBJ2-7; abundance: NA; v_gene: TRBV12-3/TRBV12-4; d_gene: TRBD1; CDR3aa: CASRPTGPYEQYF; CDR3nt: TGTGCCAGCAGGCCGACAGGGCCTTACGAGCAGTACTTC
j_gene: TRBJ2-5; abundance: NA; v_gene: TRBV11-3; d_gene: NA; CDR3aa: CASSLERVFGETQYF; CDR3nt: TGTGCCAGCAGCTTAGAACGGGTTTTCGGCGAGACCCAGTACTTC
j_gene: TRBJ2-7; abundance: NA; v_gene: TRBV12-5; d_gene: NA; CDR3aa: CASGFGGSTSYEQYF; CDR3nt: TGTGCTAGTGGTTTCGGGGGCTCTACCTCCTACGAGCAGTACTTC
j_gene: TRBJ2-7; abundance: NA; v_gene: TRBV11-2; d_gene: NA; CDR3aa: CASSLVAATYEQYF; CDR3nt: TGTGCCAGCAGCCTCGTAGCGGCCACCTACGAGCAGTACTTC
j_gene: TRBJ2-6; abundance: NA; v_gene: TRBV9; d_gene: NA; CDR3aa: CASRPSVGSGANVLTF; CDR3nt: TGTGCCAGCAGACCCAGTGTTGGCTCTGGGGCCAACGTCCTGACTTTC
j_gene: TRBJ2-7; abundance: NA; v_gene: TRBV30; d_gene: TRBD2; CDR3aa: CAWSEPAGGAYEQYF; CDR3nt: TGTGCCTGGAGTGAACCAGCGGGAGGGGCCTACGAGCAGTACTTC
j_gene: TRBJ2-7; abundance: NA; v_gene: TRBV4-2; d_gene: TRBD2; CDR3aa: CASSQVPSGMVHEQYF; CDR3nt: TGTGCCAGCAGCCAAGTACCTAGCGGGATGGTGCACGAGCAGTACTTC
j_gene: TRBJ2-7; abundance: NA; v_gene: TRBV6-2/TRBV6-3; d_gene: NA; CDR3aa: CASSPRDPPEQYF; CDR3nt: TGTGCCAGCAGTCCGCGGGACCCCCCCGAGCAGTACTTC
j_gene: TRBJ2-5; abundance: NA; v_gene: TRBV6-1; d_gene: NA; CDR3aa: CASSSQAQETQYF; CDR3nt: TGTGCCAGCAGCTCTCAAGCACAAGAGACCCAGTACTTC
j_gene: TRBJ2-7; abundance: NA; v_gene: TRBV6-4; d_gene: TRBD1; CDR3aa: CASSQEGTGAYEQYF; CDR3nt: TGTGCCAGCAGCCAGGAGGGGACAGGGGCCTACGAGCAGTACTTC
j_gene: TRBJ2-7; abundance: large; v_gene: TRBV11-1; d_gene: NA; CDR3aa: CASSLSQLYEQYF; CDR3nt: TGTGCCAGCAGCTTAAGCCAACTCTACGAGCAGTACTTC